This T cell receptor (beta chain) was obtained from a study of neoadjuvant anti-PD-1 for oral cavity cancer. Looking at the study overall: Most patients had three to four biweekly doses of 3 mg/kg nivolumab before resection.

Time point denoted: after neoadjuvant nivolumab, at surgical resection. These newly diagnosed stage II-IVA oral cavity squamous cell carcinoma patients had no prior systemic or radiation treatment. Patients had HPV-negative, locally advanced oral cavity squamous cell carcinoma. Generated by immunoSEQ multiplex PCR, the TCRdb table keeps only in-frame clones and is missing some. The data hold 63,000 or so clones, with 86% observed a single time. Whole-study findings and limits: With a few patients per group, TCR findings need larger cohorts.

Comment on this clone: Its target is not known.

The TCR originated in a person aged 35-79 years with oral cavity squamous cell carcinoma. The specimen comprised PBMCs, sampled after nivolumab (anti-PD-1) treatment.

The CDR3 here is CASSVEGQGLFYSPLHF. The DNA of the CDR3 is TGTGCCAGCAGCGTAGAGGGACAGGGTCTTTTCTATTCACCCCTCCACTTT. The rearrangement uses TRBV9 and TRBJ1-6, with 9 positions matching TRBD1. The germline V gene encodes CDR1 SGDLS and CDR2 YYNGEE. J was trimmed by 8 bases and V by 0 bases; bases with no gene match: 9. The CDR3 contains 17 residues.